A selection of T cell receptor beta chains follows, all from one sample in a study of blood T cell repertoires in COVID-19. The table came from immunoSEQ multiplex PCR; TCRdb's copy has only in-frame clones and leaves some out. The profile shows tens of thousands of clones, about 91% of them singletons. The sequencing input was peripheral blood. Every receptor here comes from a woman aged 55-70 years with active or convalescent COVID-19. CDR3s include the opening cysteine and the closing phenylalanine or tryptophan. The D gene is left open where the match is weak. A row's size may be missing; if present it is once, few, many or a size class.

j_gene | d_gene | abundance | v_gene | CDR3nt | CDR3aa
TRBJ2-3 | TRBD2 | NA | TRBV4-1 | TGCGCCAGCAGCGCACCGGGACTAGCGGGTACTGATACGCAGTATTTT | CASSAPGLAGTDTQYF
TRBJ2-1 | NA | NA | TRBV19 | TGTGCCAGTAGTATGGCCCTGGTGAATGAGCAGTTCTTC | CASSMALVNEQFF
TRBJ2-1 | TRBD2 | NA | TRBV20-1 | TGCAGTGCTAGTCTAGCGGGGGGGCCCAATGAGCAGTTCTTC | CSASLAGGPNEQFF
TRBJ1-4 | NA | NA | TRBV11-2 | TGTGCCAGCAGCCCCGGACTAGCAAATGAAAAACTGTTTTTT | CASSPGLANEKLFF
TRBJ1-2 | TRBD1 | NA | TRBV28 | TGTGCCAGCAGAGTAACAGGGGGGGATGGCTACACCTTC | CASRVTGGDGYTF
TRBJ2-1 | TRBD2 | NA | TRBV7-2 | TGTGCCAGCAGCTTAGAGGGACTAGCACGTGCTGAGCAGTTCTTC | CASSLEGLARAEQFF
TRBJ1-3 | NA | NA | TRBV7-8 | TGTGCCAGCAGCTTAGATGGGAGCTCTGGAAACACCATATATTTT | CASSLDGSSGNTIYF
TRBJ2-5 | NA | NA | TRBV5-1 | TGCGCCAGCAGCTTGGTTGCAGGGTCGGAGACCCAGTACTTC | CASSLVAGSETQYF
TRBJ2-2 | TRBD2 | NA | TRBV3-1/TRBV3-2 | TGTGCCAGCAGCCGTCGGACTAGCGGGGGGGCCCGGACCGGGGAGCTGTTTTTT | CASSRRTSGGARTGELFF
TRBJ2-5 | TRBD2 | NA | TRBV3-1/TRBV3-2 | TGTGCCAGCAGACTAGCGGGGGATGAGACCCAGTACTTC | CASRLAGDETQYF
TRBJ2-7 | NA | NA | TRBV14 | TGTGCCAGCAGCCAAGATCGGGTCGGCGAGCAGTACTTC | CASSQDRVGEQYF
TRBJ2-2 | NA | NA | TRBV6-1 | TGTGCCAGCAGTGAAGTAGGCAGGGGGAGGACCGGGGAGCTGTTTTTT | CASSEVGRGRTGELFF
TRBJ2-7 | NA | NA | TRBV2 | TGTGCCAGCGGGGAGACTTACTACGAGCAGTACTTC | CASGETYYEQYF
TRBJ2-7 | TRBD1 | NA | TRBV24-1 | TGTGCCACCAGTGGTCTGGGACAGGGCGGCGAGCAGTACTTC | CATSGLGQGGEQYF
TRBJ2-7 | TRBD1 | NA | TRBV10-3 | TGTGCCATCAGTGACCAAACGGGACAGGGACCCATCTACGAGCAGTACTTC | CAISDQTGQGPIYEQYF
TRBJ2-7 | NA | NA | TRBV19 | TGTGCCAGTAGGATTGGGGCGGGGAGCTCCTACGAGCAGTACTTC | CASRIGAGSSYEQYF
TRBJ2-1 | TRBD1 | once | TRBV5-1 | TGCGCCAGCAGCTTACAACCGGGACAGGGGGCGGACAATGAGCAGTTCTTC | CASSLQPGQGADNEQFF
TRBJ1-1 | NA | NA | TRBV18 | TGTGCCAGCTCACCGACAAGGGGGAACACTGAAGCTTTCTTT | CASSPTRGNTEAFF